This passage covers 8 T cell receptor beta chains from one sample sequenced in a study of shared clonotypes between healthy human individuals. Sequencing was performed with immunoSEQ multiplex PCR; in TCRdb, only in-frame clones are kept and a portion is missing. The sample yields roughly 2,300,000 clones, 85% to 95% seen once. Sequences were obtained from naive CD4+ T cells from PBMCs. Subset noted: CD45RA+ positively selected. The receptors shown here come from a man aged 18 to 29 in good health. Some clones in this sample may be carry-over from other donors' samples.

A single count supports this clone. The chain is built from TRBV28 and TRBJ2-3; 9 nucleotides align to TRBD2. CDR1 and CDR2 (germline): MDHEN, SYDVKM. Trimming took 3 bases from V and 3 from J; bases not matched to a gene: 4. CDR3 length equals 15 residues. CDR3 DNA sequence: TGTGCCAGCAGTTTTGGCGGGAGGGGAACAGATACGCAGTATTTT. The encoded protein is CASSFGGRGTDTQYF.

Concerning this clone: The junction differs from germline at one of its ends, possibly a read error. V and J are TRBV7-2 and TRBJ2-7; 11 bases are a match to TRBD2. Germline CDR1 reads SGHTA; CDR2 reads FQGNSA. There are 16 residues in the CDR3. The CDR3: CASSLASGRASHEQYF. Here the CDR3 DNA reads TGTGCCAGCAGCTTAGCTAGCGGGAGGGCCTCCCACGAGCAGTACTTC.

The rearrangement links TRBV28 to TRBJ2-1; TRBD1 aligns across 10 bases. CDR1 and CDR2 (germline): MDHEN, SYDVKM. Trimming at V came to 6 bases and at J to 9 bases, leaving 11 bases not matched to a gene. This CDR3 has 15 residues. The CDR3 DNA follows: TGTGCCAGCAGCCCCCGGGACAGGGGATCAAGTGAGCAGTTCTTC. This gives the protein CASSPRDRGSSEQFF.

This clone was counted a few times. This chain joins TRBV30 and TRBJ1-1, with unresolved D. The CDR3 totals 18 residues. Germline V gene sequence: CDR1 GTSNPN, CDR2 SVGIG (reference sequence). Trimming shortened V by 0 bases and J by 1 base, and 21 bases separated the two germline ends. The CDR3 coding sequence is TGTGCCTGGAGTGTAGTCGGGCCAAGACAAGGGTGGAACACTGAAGCTTTCTTT. Translating gives CAWSVVGPRQGWNTEAFF.

V is TRBV9 and J is TRBJ2-1; D is unresolved. Germline CDR1 and CDR2: SGDLS and YYNGEE. The CDR3 loop spans 16 amino acids. The V end lost 7 bases, the J end lost 0 bases, and 17 bases lay between the germline ends. CDR3 region: CASPFGQQSSYNEQFF. CDR3 DNA: TGTGCCAGCCCCTTCGGGCAGCAGAGCTCCTACAATGAGCAGTTCTTC. Together with reference TRBV9 and TRBJ2-1, the CDR3 gives the full variable domain: DSGVTQTPKHLITATGQRVTLRCSPRSGDLSVYWYQQSLDQGLQFLIQYYNGEERAKGNILERFSAQQFPDLHSELNLSSLELGDSALYFCASPFGQQSSYNEQFFGPGTRLTVL.

V usage is TRBV28 and J usage is TRBJ1-4, with D perhaps matching TRBD1 (5 bases). Between the trimmed V and J ends, which lost 6 bases and 0 bases, there was a span of 14 bases. Germline assignment: CDR1 MDHEN and CDR2 SYDVKM. The CDR3 totals 16 residues. The CDR3 loop reads CASSPLTETTNEKLFF. CDR3 DNA sequence: TGTGCCAGCAGCCCCCTGACAGAGACAACTAATGAAAAACTGTTTTTT.

CDR3 sequence: CASSLPTSGGRGNSQYF. CDR3 DNA sequence: TGCGCCAGCAGCTTGCCGACTAGCGGGGGTCGTGGGAATAGTCAGTATTTT. V and J are TRBV5-1 and TRBJ2-3, with 12 bases lining up with TRBD2. CDR1 is SGHRS and CDR2 is YFSETQ in the germline V gene. V dropped 1 base and J dropped 12; count of bases not matched to a gene: 15. The CDR3 extends over 17 amino acids.

In regard to this clone: Other nucleotide sequences from this sample produce the same CDR3. The genes are TRBV7-9 and TRBJ1-1; D unresolved. The germline CDR1 and CDR2 sequences are SEHNR and FQNEAQ (reference sequence). V was trimmed by 3 bases and J by 0 bases, leaving 5 bases between them. This CDR3 comprises 13 residues. The CDR3 DNA follows: TGTGCCAGCAGCTTGGAGATGAACACTGAAGCTTTCTTT. Amino acid sequence: CASSLEMNTEAFF.